What follows is one T cell receptor (beta chain) and its context. Its cognate antigen is unknown. This record comes from a study of shared clonotypes between healthy human individuals. Overall study results and limits: Owing to a small donor count, the genetic and exposure-history diversity represented was limited.

The assay was immunoSEQ multiplex PCR, and TCRdb's table has in-frame clones only and misses some. In the table there are 2,500,000 or so clones, around nine tenths of which are singletons. Trimming stripped 6 bases from V and 4 bases from J, with 7 bases between. Germline CDR1 reads SQVTM; CDR2 reads ANQGSEA. CDR3 length equals 11 residues. The chain carries TRBV29-1 and TRBJ1-3; D call uncertain. The receptor was isolated from a man aged 18 to 29 in good health. Material for sequencing was naive CD4+ T cells sorted from blood. Subset: CD45RA+ positively selected. The CDR3 region has the DNA TGCAGCGTGGAACAGGGAAACACCATATATTTT. It specifies CSVEQGNTIYF.